These 10 T cell receptor beta chains came from one sample sequenced in a study of stem cell transplantation in POMP-related autoinflammatory disease. TCRdb's table, derived via immunoSEQ multiplex PCR, lists solely in-frame clones and lacks some. The data hold 25,000 to 40,000 clones, with around nine tenths observed a single time. The specimen comprised CD4+ T cells from PBMCs, sampled before stem cell transplantation. The receptors here all came from a human donor with POMP-related autoinflammation and immune dysregulation (PRAID).

The chain couples TRBV5-1 to TRBJ2-5; possible D gene TRBD1, 6 bases. V lost 4 bases and J lost 2, with 12 bases in between. This CDR3 contains 14 residues. The germline V gene encodes CDR1 SGHRS and CDR2 YFSETQ. The CDR3 DNA follows: TGCGCCAGCAGCCTCGGACAGCTTCAAGAGACCCAGTACTTC. This gives the protein CASSLGQLQETQYF.

The rearrangement links TRBV7-9 to TRBJ2-3; D ambiguous. Deletions cut 1 base from V and 4 bases from J, with 6 bases between. This CDR3 has 13 amino acids. Germline V lookup: CDR1 SEHNR, CDR2 FQNEAQ (reference sequence). CDR3 DNA: TGTGCCAGCAGCTTAGGTACTCCAGATACGCAGTATTTT. Translating it yields CASSLGTPDTQYF.

The chain joins TRBV30 to TRBJ1-6; perhaps TRBD1 as D (6 bases). Trimming took 8 bases from V and 7 from J, leaving 15 bases between them. This CDR3 contains 13 residues. Germline V CDR1 and CDR2: GTSNPN, SVGIG (reference sequence). CDR3: CAGGHRANSPLHF. The CDR3 region has the DNA TGTGCCGGCGGGCACAGGGCAAATTCACCCCTCCACTTT.

The chain is built from TRBV2 and TRBJ2-6; 14 bases are a match to TRBD2. The V segment lost 6 bases and the J segment 0 bases; nucleotides outside the gene matches: 7. Germline values: CDR1 SNHLY, CDR2 FYNNEI. CDR3 length equals 19 residues. CDR3 residues: CASRRTSGGPSSGANVLTF. CDR3 bases: TGTGCCAGCAGACGGACTAGCGGGGGGCCGAGCTCTGGGGCCAACGTCCTGACTTTC.

The chain uses TRBV6-5 and TRBJ2-1, with a tentative D call TRBD1 (8 bases). The CDR3 has 15 amino acids. V dropped 6 bases and J dropped 3 bases, with 15 bases sitting between them. CDR1 MNHEY and CDR2 SVGAGI come from the germline V gene. Here the CDR3 reads CASSTSGTGYNEQFF. CDR3 coding DNA: TGTGCCAGCAGCACGAGCGGGACAGGCTACAATGAGCAGTTCTTC.

This chain connects TRBV2 to TRBJ1-2; D is unresolved. This CDR3 is built from 12 residues. Germline V gives CDR1 SNHLY, CDR2 FYNNEI. Trimming shortened V by 1 base and J by 5 bases, and 5 bases separated the two germline ends. The CDR3 region has the DNA TGTGCCAGCAGTGAAGGGCGTTATGGCTACACCTTC. Protein product: CASSEGRYGYTF.

The J gene is TRBJ2-2, the V gene TRBV7-9; the match to TRBD2 covers 12 bases. The CDR3 consists of 15 residues. Germline CDR1 reads SEHNR; CDR2 reads FQNEAQ (reference sequence). V dropped 5 bases and J dropped 5; count of bases not matched to a gene: 3. The CDR3 loop reads CASSRTSGETGELFF. The DNA for the CDR3 is TGTGCCAGCAGCCGGACTAGCGGGGAGACCGGGGAGCTGTTTTTT. Using reference TRBV7-9 and TRBJ2-2 for the parts outside the CDR3, the full variable domain is DTGVSQNPRHKITKRGQNVTFRCDPISEHNRLYWYRQTLGQGPEFLTYFQNEAQLEKSRLLSDRFSAERPKGSFSTLEIQRTEQGDSAMYLCASSRTSGETGELFFGEGSRLTVL.

The chain carries TRBV28 and TRBJ1-1, with D perhaps TRBD1 (5 bases). CDR1 is MDHEN, CDR2 SYDVKM, per germline. V lost 5 bases and J 1 base, leaving 5 bases between the germline ends. The CDR3 spans 12 residues. This CDR3 reads CASSTGNTEAFF. Written as DNA, the CDR3 is TGTGCCAGCAGTACAGGGAACACTGAAGCTTTCTTT.

V usage is TRBV5-4 and J usage is TRBJ2-7, with D possibly being TRBD2 (6 bases). V was shortened by 4 bases and J by 4 bases, with 21 bases between the two germline ends. Germline assignment: CDR1 SGHNT and CDR2 YYREEE (reference sequence). This CDR3 is built from 16 residues. The CDR3 nucleotides read TGTGCCAGCAGCCGAGGTTACCGGGACTTGTCATACGAGCAGTACTTC. Its translation: CASSRGYRDLSYEQYF.

The count of this clone is one. V and J are TRBV6-5 and TRBJ2-7; D perhaps matches TRBD2 (5 bases). The V end was cut by 6 bases, the J end by 1 base, with 13 bases between. Germline V gene lookup returns CDR1 MNHEY and CDR2 SVGAGI. The CDR3 loop spans 14 amino acids. CDR3 in DNA: TGTGCCAGCAGCCAGCGGCCCCATTCCTACGAGCAGTACTTC. This sequence encodes CASSQRPHSYEQYF.